This T cell receptor beta chain came from a study of vaccination and CD4 T cells after COVID-19. Specified treatment: approximately 10-day PBMC culture with coronavirus spike peptide pools or control peptides (ViraFEST assay). Turning to this clonotype: Its antigen is still unknown.

At the Johns Hopkins FTIC core, DNA taken from cultured CD4+ T cells was sequenced by way of the Oncomine TCR Beta short-read assay. TCRdb re-analysed the PCR reads in MiXCR, keeping a single row per CDR3 protein. In the table there are 8,000 to 10,000 distinct CDR3 sequences, about 65% of which are singletons. The input for sequencing was CD4+ T cells from blood, cultured in vitro, taken before SARS-CoV-2 vaccination. This TCR derives from a human donor who had recovered from COVID-19.

DNA of the CDR3: TGTGCCAGCAGCCGTAGCGGAGGGGGAGAGACCCAGTACTTC. This encodes CASSRSGGGETQYF. The chain recombines TRBV28 with TRBJ2-5; TRBD1 or TRBD2 may be the D gene (6 bases each). Germline CDR1 reads MDHEN; CDR2 reads SYDVKM. This CDR3 is built from 14 residues. Trimming stripped 6 bases from V and 4 bases from J, with 15 bases between. Supplemented by reference TRBV28 and TRBJ2-5, the full variable domain reads DVKVTQSSRYLVKRTGEKVFLECVQDMDHENMFWYRQDPGLGLRLIYFSYDVKMKEKGDIPEGYSVSREKKERFSLILESASTNQTSMYLCASSRSGGGETQYFGPGTRLLVL.